This passage covers 7 T cell receptor beta chains from one sample sequenced in a study of radiotherapy plus CTLA-4 blockade in lung cancer (dated by TCRdb to 2017 to 2018). The library was obtained by the immunoSEQ multiplex PCR assay. TCRdb holds this immuneACCESS table with in-frame rearrangements only. Some clones are missing; in checked studies, unresolved V genes explain under half, and the rest has no known cause. The sample yields some 80,000 clones; roughly four fifths were counted once. 0.79% of the sample comes from the top ten. Sequences were derived from peripheral blood, sampled from a patient treated with radiotherapy plus ipilimumab. The receptors shown here come from a human donor with non-small cell lung cancer who had stable disease on radiotherapy plus ipilimumab.

The chain carries TRBV7-9 and TRBJ2-7; 7 positions match TRBD2. Trimming removed 5 bases from V and 5 bases from J; junction bases left unmatched: 9. CDR3 length: 14 amino acids. CDR1 and CDR2 (germline): SEHNR, FQNEAQ (reference sequence). DNA of the CDR3: TGTGCCAGCAGCAAGCCCAGCGGGGACCACGAGCAGTACTTC. Its protein is CASSKPSGDHEQYF.

This chain joins TRBV28 and TRBJ1-4; D remains unclear. Deletions cut 7 bases from V and 8 bases from J, with 14 bases between. Germline V gene lookup returns CDR1 MDHEN and CDR2 SYDVKM. The CDR3 has 13 residues. CDR3 loop: CASTLPGGEKLFF. The CDR3 DNA sequence: TGTGCCAGCACCCTCCCAGGTGGAGAAAAACTGTTTTTT. The full variable domain, completed using reference TRBV28 and TRBJ1-4, is DVKVTQSSRYLVKRTGEKVFLECVQDMDHENMFWYRQDPGLGLRLIYFSYDVKMKEKGDIPEGYSVSREKKERFSLILESASTNQTSMYLCASTLPGGEKLFFGSGTQLSVL.

This clone has more than one count but fewer than ten. The J gene is TRBJ2-7, the V gene TRBV11-1; D may correspond to TRBD1 or TRBD2 (5 bases each). From germline, CDR1 is SGHAT and CDR2 FQDESV (reference sequence). V shed 2 bases and J shed 2 bases, with 10 bases lying between them. The CDR3 extends over 14 amino acids. CDR3 sequence: CASSLNEGPYEQYF. CDR3 coding DNA: TGTGCCAGCAGCTTAAACGAGGGGCCCTACGAGCAGTACTTC.

V is TRBV7-8 and J is TRBJ2-7; no firm D call. The CDR3 is made up of 15 amino acids. The V end lost 5 bases, the J end lost 0 bases, and 14 bases lay between the germline ends. Germline V CDR1 and CDR2: SGHVS, FQNEAQ. The CDR3 reads CASSNPLGNSYEQYF. The CDR3 coding sequence is TGTGCCAGCAGCAATCCCCTGGGCAACTCCTACGAGCAGTACTTC.

This clone was detected only once. This sequence joins TRBV30 and TRBJ2-1; tentative D call: TRBD2 (5 bases). CDR1 GTSNPN and CDR2 SVGIG come from the germline V gene (reference sequence). CDR3 length: 16 amino acids. V lost 4 bases, J lost 3 bases, and 19 bases lay in between. CDR3 nucleotides: TGTGCCTGGACAAGAGGGCGAGGGTTTAGCTACAATGAGCAGTTCTTC. Protein: CAWTRGRGFSYNEQFF.

This clone was seen a few times. The chain links TRBV23-1 to TRBJ1-5; D gene ambiguous. TRBV23-1 is designated an ORF whose function remains uncertain. The CDR3 sequence is 16 residues long. Trimming stripped 3 bases from V and 3 bases from J, with 15 bases between. The CDR3 loop is CASSHLGLPFNQPQHF. The CDR3 bases are TGCGCCAGCAGTCATCTGGGCCTACCTTTCAATCAGCCCCAGCATTTT.

This chain joins TRBV5-1 and TRBJ2-1; 11 bases map to TRBD2. Trimming cost V 6 bases and J 5 bases; bases outside gene matches: 1. The CDR3 consists of 13 residues. Germline lookup yields CDR1 SGHRS and CDR2 YFSETQ. This CDR3 is CASKLAGDNEQFF. CDR3 DNA: TGCGCCAGCAAACTAGCGGGAGACAATGAGCAGTTCTTC.